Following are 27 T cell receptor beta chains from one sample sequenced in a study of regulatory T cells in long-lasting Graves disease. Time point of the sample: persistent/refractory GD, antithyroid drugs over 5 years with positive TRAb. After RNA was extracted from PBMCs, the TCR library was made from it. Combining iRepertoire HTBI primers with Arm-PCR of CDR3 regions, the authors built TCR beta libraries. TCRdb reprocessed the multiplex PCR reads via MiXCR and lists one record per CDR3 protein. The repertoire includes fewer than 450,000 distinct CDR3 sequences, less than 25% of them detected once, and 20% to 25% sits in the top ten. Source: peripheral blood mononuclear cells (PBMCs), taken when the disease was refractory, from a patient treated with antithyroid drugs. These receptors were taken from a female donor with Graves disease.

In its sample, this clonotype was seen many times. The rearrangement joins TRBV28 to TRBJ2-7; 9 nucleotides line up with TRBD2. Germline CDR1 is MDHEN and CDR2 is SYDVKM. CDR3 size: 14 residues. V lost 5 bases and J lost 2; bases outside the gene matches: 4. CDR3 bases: TGTGCCAGCAGTCCTAGCGGGACCCCCTACGAGCAGTACTTC. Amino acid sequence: CASSPSGTPYEQYF.

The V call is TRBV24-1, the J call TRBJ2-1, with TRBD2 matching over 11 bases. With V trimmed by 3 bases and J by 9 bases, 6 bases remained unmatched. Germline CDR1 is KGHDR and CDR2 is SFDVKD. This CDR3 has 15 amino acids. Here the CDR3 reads CATSDLGTSGSEQFF. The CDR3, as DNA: TGTGCCACCAGTGATCTAGGGACTAGCGGCAGTGAGCAGTTCTTC.

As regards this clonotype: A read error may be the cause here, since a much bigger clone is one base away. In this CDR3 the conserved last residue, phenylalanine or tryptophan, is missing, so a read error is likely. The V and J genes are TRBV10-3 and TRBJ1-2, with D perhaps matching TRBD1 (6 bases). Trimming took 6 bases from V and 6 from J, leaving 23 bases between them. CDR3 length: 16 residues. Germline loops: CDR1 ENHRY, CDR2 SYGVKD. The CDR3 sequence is CAISMTTLGGADGYTI. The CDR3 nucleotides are TGTGCCATCAGCATGACTACGTTGGGGGGCGCGGATGGCTACACCATC.

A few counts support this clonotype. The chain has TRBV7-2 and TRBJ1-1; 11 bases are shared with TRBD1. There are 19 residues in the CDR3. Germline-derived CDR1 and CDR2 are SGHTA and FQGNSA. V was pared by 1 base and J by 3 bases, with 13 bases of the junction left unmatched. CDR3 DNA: TGTGCCAGCAGCTTAGGCAGGGACAGGGGGATCAGTTGGGACACTGAAGCTTTCTTT. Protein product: CASSLGRDRGISWDTEAFF.

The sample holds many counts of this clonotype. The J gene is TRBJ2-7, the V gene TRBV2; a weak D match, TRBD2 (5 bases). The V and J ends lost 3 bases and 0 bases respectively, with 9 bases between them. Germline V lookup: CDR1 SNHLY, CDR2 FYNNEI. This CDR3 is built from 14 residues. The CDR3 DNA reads TGTGCCAGCAGTGATCCTGGGAGCTCCTACGAGCAGTACTTC. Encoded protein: CASSDPGSSYEQYF.

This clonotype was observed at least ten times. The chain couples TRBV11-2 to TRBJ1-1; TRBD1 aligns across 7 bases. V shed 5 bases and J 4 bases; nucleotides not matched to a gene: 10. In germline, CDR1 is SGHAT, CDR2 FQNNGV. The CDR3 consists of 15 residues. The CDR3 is CASSQGDRESTEAFF. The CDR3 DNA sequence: TGTGCCAGCAGCCAAGGGGACAGAGAGAGCACTGAAGCTTTCTTT.

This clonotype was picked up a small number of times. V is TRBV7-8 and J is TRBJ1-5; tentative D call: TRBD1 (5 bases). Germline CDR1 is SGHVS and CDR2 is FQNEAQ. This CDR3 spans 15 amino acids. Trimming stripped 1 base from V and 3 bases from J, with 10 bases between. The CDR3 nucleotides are TGTGCCAGCAGCTTAGTAGTGGGGCTCAATCAGCCCCAGCATTTT. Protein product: CASSLVVGLNQPQHF.

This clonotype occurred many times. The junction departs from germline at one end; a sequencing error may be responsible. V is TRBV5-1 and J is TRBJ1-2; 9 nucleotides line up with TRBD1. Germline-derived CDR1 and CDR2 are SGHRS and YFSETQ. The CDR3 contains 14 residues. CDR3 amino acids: CASSLGGQGYGYTF. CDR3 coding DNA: TGTGCCAGCAGTTTGGGGGGACAGGGCTATGGCTACACCTTC.

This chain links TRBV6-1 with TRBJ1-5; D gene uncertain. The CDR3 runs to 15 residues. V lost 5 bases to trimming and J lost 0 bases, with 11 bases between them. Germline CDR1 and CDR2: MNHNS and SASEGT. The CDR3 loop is CASSPTFDSNQPQHF. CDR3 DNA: TGTGCCAGCAGTCCTACTTTTGATAGCAATCAGCCCCAGCATTTT.

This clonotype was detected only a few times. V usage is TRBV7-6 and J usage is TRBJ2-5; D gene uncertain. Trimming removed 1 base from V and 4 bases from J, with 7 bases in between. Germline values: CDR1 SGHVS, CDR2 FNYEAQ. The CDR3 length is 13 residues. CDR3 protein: CASSLDWGETQYF. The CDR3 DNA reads TGTGCCAGCAGCTTAGATTGGGGAGAGACCCAGTACTTC. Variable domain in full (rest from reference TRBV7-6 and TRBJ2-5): GAGVSQSPRYKVTKRGQDVALRCDPISGHVSLYWYRQALGQGPEFLTYFNYEAQQDKSGLPNDRFSAERPEGSISTLTIQRTEQRDSAMYRCASSLDWGETQYFGPGTRLLVL.

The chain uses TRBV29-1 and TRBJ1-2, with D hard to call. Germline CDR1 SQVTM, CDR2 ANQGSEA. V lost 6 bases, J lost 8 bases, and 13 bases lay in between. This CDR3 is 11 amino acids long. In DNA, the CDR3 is TGCAGCGTGTGGGGATCCCGGGGCTACACCTTC. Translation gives CSVWGSRGYTF. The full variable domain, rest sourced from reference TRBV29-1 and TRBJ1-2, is SAVISQKPSRDICQRGTSLTIQCQVDSQVTMMFWYRQQPGQSLTLIATANQGSEATYESGFVIDKFPISRPNLTFSTLTVSNMSPEDSSIYLCSVWGSRGYTFGSGTRLTVV.

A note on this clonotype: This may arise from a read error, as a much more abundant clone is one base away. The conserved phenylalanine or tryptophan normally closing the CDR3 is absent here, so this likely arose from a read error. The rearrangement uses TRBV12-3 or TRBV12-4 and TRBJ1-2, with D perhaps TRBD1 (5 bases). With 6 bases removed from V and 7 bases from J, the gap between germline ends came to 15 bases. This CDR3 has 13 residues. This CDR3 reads CASSRDLTLGYTL. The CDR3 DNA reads TGTGCCAGCAGCAGGGACCTAACGCTTGGCTACACCCTC.

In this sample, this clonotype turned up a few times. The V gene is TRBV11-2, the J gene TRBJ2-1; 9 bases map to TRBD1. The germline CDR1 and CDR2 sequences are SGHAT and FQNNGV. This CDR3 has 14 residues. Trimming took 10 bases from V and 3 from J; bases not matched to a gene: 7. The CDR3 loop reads CATGTGTSYNEQFF. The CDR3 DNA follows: TGTGCCACCGGGACAGGGACCAGCTACAATGAGCAGTTCTTC.

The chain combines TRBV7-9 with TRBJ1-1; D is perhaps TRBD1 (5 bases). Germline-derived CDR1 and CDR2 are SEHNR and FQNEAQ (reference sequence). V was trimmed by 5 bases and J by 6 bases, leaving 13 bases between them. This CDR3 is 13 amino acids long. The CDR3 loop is CASSAPLGAEAFF. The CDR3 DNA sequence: TGTGCCAGCAGCGCTCCCCTGGGGGCTGAAGCTTTCTTT.

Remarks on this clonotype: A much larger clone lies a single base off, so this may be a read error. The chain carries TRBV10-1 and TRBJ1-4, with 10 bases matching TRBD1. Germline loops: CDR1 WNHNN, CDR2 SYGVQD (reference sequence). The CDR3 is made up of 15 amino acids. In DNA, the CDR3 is TGCGCCGGCAGCCTAAGACAGGGGGCTAAGGAAAAACTGTTTTTT. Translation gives CAGSLRQGAKEKLFF.

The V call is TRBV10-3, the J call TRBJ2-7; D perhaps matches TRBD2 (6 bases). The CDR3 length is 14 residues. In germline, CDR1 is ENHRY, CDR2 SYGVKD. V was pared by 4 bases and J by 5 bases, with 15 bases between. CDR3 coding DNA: TGTGCCATCAGTGTGGACGGGAGATTGGACGAGCAGTACTTC. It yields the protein CAISVDGRLDEQYF.

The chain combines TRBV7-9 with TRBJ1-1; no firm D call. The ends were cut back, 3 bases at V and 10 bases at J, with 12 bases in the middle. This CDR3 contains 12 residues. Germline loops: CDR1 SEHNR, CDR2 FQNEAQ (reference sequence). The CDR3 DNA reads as TGTGCCAGCAGCTTCGAGGCTTCCGCAGCTTTCTTT. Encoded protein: CASSFEASAAFF.

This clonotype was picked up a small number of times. CDR3 protein: CASSFGSGGGYTF. CDR3 coding DNA: TGTGCCAGCAGCTTCGGTTCCGGGGGGGGCTACACCTTC. The rearrangement joins TRBV7-2 to TRBJ1-2, with D perhaps matching TRBD1 (5 bases). V gave up 3 bases and J gave up 8 bases, with 13 bases separating them. Germline V gene data show CDR1 as SGHTA and CDR2 as FQGNSA. CDR3 size: 13 residues. Full variable domain (remainder filled in from reference TRBV7-2 and TRBJ1-2): GAGVSQSPSNKVTEKGKDVELRCDPISGHTALYWYRQSLGQGLEFLIYFQGNSAPDKSGLPSDRFSAERTGGSVSTLTIQRTQQEDSAVYLCASSFGSGGGYTFGSGTRLTVV.

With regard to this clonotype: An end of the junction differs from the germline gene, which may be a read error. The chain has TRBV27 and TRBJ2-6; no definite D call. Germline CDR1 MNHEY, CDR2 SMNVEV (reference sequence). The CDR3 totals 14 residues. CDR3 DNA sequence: TGTGCCAGCAAACGCATCTCTGTGGCCAACGTCCTGACTTTC. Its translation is CASKRISVANVLTF. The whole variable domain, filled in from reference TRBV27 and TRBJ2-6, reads EAQVTQNPRYLITVTGKKLTVTCSQNMNHEYMSWYRQDPGLGLRQIYYSMNVEVTDKGDVPEGYKVSRKEKRNFPLILESPSPNQTSLYFCASKRISVANVLTFGAGSRLTVL.

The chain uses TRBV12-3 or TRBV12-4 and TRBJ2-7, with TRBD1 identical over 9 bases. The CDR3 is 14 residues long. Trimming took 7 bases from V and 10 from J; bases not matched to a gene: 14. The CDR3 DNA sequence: TGTGCCAGCAACCAAATCGGGACAGGGCGCCACCAGTACTTC. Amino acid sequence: CASNQIGTGRHQYF.

CDR3 bases: TGTGCCAGTACCGGACTGCTTTACAATGAGCAGTTCTTC. Translating it yields CASTGLLYNEQFF. The rearrangement links TRBV11-2 to TRBJ2-1, with D possibly TRBD2 on 5 matching bases. V lost 9 bases and J 4 bases, leaving 13 bases between the germline ends. The germline CDR1 and CDR2 sequences are SGHAT and FQNNGV. This CDR3 contains 13 residues.

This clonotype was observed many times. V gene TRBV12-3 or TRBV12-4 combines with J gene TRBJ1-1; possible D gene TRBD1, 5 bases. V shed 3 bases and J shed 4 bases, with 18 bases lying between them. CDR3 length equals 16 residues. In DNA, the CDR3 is TGTGCCAGCAGTTTTCTGACAGCAATGAGGGCCACTGAAGCTTTCTTT. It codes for CASSFLTAMRATEAFF.

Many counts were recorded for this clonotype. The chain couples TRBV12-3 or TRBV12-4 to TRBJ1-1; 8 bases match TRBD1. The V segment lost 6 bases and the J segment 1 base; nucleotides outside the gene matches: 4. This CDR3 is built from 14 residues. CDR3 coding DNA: TGTGCCAGCAGCCAGGGGGCTGCGAACACTGAAGCTTTCTTT. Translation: CASSQGAANTEAFF.

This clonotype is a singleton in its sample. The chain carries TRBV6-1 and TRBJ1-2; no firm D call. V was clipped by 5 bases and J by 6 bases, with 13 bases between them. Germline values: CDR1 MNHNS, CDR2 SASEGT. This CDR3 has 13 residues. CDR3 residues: CASSTGGFDGYTF. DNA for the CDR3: TGTGCCAGCAGTACGGGAGGGTTCGATGGCTACACCTTC.

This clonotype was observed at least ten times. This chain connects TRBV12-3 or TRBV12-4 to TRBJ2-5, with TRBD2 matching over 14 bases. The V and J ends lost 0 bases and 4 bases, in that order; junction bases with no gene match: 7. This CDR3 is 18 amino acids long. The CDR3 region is CASSLARLGLAGGETQYF. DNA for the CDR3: TGTGCCAGCAGTTTAGCGCGGTTAGGACTAGCGGGAGGAGAGACCCAGTACTTC.

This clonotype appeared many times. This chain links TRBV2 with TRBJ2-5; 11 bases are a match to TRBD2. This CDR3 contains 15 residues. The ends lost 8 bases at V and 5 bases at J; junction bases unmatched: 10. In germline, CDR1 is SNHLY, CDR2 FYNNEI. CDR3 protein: CASHESSSGRETQYF. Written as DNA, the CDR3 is TGTGCCAGCCATGAATCCTCTAGCGGGAGGGAGACCCAGTACTTC. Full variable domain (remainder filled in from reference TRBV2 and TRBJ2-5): EPEVTQTPSHQVTQMGQEVILRCVPISNHLYFYWYRQILGQKVEFLVSFYNNEISEKSEIFDDQFSVERPDGSNFTLKIRSTKLEDSAMYFCASHESSSGRETQYFGPGTRLLVL.

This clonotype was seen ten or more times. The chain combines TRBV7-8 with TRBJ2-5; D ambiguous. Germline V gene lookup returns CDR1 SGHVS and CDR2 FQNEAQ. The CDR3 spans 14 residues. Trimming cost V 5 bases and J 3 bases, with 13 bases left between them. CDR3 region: CASSTRTLEETQYF. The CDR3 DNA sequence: TGTGCCAGCAGCACAAGGACCTTGGAAGAGACCCAGTACTTC.